The 23 T cell receptor beta chains reported below all come from one sample, sequenced in a study of T cell changes during pregnancy in multiple sclerosis. Clones were read by immunoSEQ multiplex PCR, and TCRdb kept only the in-frame ones, dropping some. The table includes approximately 14,000 clones, 80% to 95% detected once. Specimen: peripheral blood, collected in the second trimester of pregnancy. The receptor source for this set is a female donor in good health, enrolled as a control in a pregnancy study.

The chain couples TRBV10-3 to TRBJ2-4; a weak D match, TRBD2 (5 bases). Germline-derived CDR1 and CDR2 are ENHRY and SYGVKD. CDR3 length: 13 residues. Trimming stripped 6 bases from V and 0 bases from J, with 6 bases between. The CDR3 is CAISREAKNIQYF. The CDR3, as DNA: TGTGCCATCAGCCGGGAAGCCAAAAACATTCAGTACTTC.

This clone was recorded once. DNA for the CDR3: TGTGCCAGCAGCTTAAGTAGCGGGAGAACCAATGAGCAGTTCTTC. Protein product: CASSLSSGRTNEQFF. The rearrangement links TRBV7-9 to TRBJ2-1, with TRBD2 matching 9 bases. CDR3 size: 15 residues. V trimming: 2 bases; J trimming: 6 bases; junction bases outside the gene matches: 5. Looked up from germline, CDR1 is SEHNR and CDR2 is FQNEAQ (reference sequence).

This rearrangement joins TRBV11-2 to TRBJ2-2; 11 bases are a match to TRBD2. Germline CDR1 and CDR2: SGHAT and FQNNGV. J lost 6 bases, V lost 4 bases, and 4 bases had no gene match. The CDR3 spans 15 residues. The CDR3 spells CASSYLAGGAGELFF. DNA for the CDR3: TGTGCCAGCAGCTACTTAGCGGGAGGGGCCGGGGAGCTGTTTTTT.

The chain recombines TRBV19 with TRBJ2-7, with 10 bases fitting TRBD2. The CDR3 length is 13 residues. Germline trimming cut 6 bases from V and 5 bases from J; bases unmatched to any gene: 4. CDR1 is LNHDA and CDR2 is SQIVND in the germline V gene (reference sequence). The CDR3 is CASRLAGAHEQYF. CDR3 sequence (DNA): TGTGCCAGTAGGCTAGCGGGAGCCCACGAGCAGTACTTC.

This clone has only one observation. This chain links TRBV30 with TRBJ1-1; D may be TRBD1 (6 bases). V lost 2 bases to trimming and J lost 7 bases, with 20 bases between them. This CDR3 has 15 residues. Per the germline V gene, CDR1 is GTSNPN and CDR2 is SVGIG (reference sequence). The chain's CDR3 is CAWSSSTGTLFEAFF. For the CDR3, the DNA is TGTGCCTGGAGTTCCTCTACCGGGACATTGTTTGAAGCTTTCTTT.

The CDR3 DNA reads TGTGCCAGTAGTCTCCGGGGGAACACTGAAGCTTTCTTT. It translates to CASSLRGNTEAFF. This chain links TRBV19 with TRBJ1-1; D is unresolved. From germline, CDR1 is LNHDA and CDR2 SQIVND (reference sequence). CDR3 length equals 13 residues. Trimming took 5 bases from V and 1 from J, leaving 8 bases between them. The full variable domain, its missing parts supplied by reference TRBV19 and TRBJ1-1, is DGGITQSPKYLFRKEGQNVTLSCEQNLNHDAMYWYRQDPGQGLRLIYYSQIVNDFQKGDIAEGYSVSREKKESFPLTVTSAQKNPTAFYLCASSLRGNTEAFFGQGTRLTVV.

V gene TRBV5-5 combines with J gene TRBJ1-1; 9 positions agree with TRBD1. The J segment lost 3 bases and the V segment lost 2 bases, leaving 5 bases of the junction unmatched. The germline CDR1 and CDR2 sequences are SGHKS and YYEKEE (reference sequence). There are 15 residues in the CDR3. CDR3 nucleotides: TGTGCCAGCAGCTTTACAGGGGGCGGGGACACTGAAGCTTTCTTT. It codes for CASSFTGGGDTEAFF. The entire variable domain, with the rest obtained from reference TRBV5-5 and TRBJ1-1, is as follows: DAGVTQSPTHLIKTRGQQVTLRCSPISGHKSVSWYQQVLGQGPQFIFQYYEKEERGRGNFPDRFSARQFPNYSSELNVNALLLGDSALYLCASSFTGGGDTEAFFGQGTRLTVV.

The chain combines TRBV7-2 with TRBJ1-1; 9 nucleotides line up with TRBD1. CDR1 and CDR2 (germline): SGHTA, FQGNSA. This CDR3 has 14 residues. J gave up 7 bases and V 4 bases, and 7 bases lay outside the gene matches. CDR3: CASSSHGQGFEAFF. In DNA form, the CDR3 reads TGTGCCAGCAGCTCTCACGGACAGGGGTTTGAAGCTTTCTTT.

The DNA of the CDR3 is TGTGCCAGCAGCTACGGGGGTAGCGGACAAGAGACCCAGTACTTC. This codes for CASSYGGSGQETQYF. The chain is built from TRBV5-4 and TRBJ2-5; a possible D gene is TRBD2 (6 bases). CDR1 and CDR2 (germline): SGHNT, YYREEE (reference sequence). The CDR3 spans 15 residues. Trimming stripped 3 bases from V and 2 bases from J, with 14 bases between.

This clone was counted a single time. V gene TRBV5-4 combines with J gene TRBJ1-1, with TRBD1 identical over 9 bases. Germline CDR1 reads SGHNT; CDR2 reads YYREEE (reference sequence). The CDR3 spans 13 residues. J gave up 8 bases and V 4 bases, and 6 bases lay outside the gene matches. Here the CDR3 reads CASSLTGGYEAFF. The CDR3 DNA follows: TGTGCCAGCAGCCTTACAGGGGGCTACGAAGCTTTCTTT.

The chain has TRBV7-9 and TRBJ2-6; no clear D gene. V lost 5 bases and J 0 bases, leaving 11 bases between the germline ends. This CDR3 spans 16 amino acids. Looked up from germline, CDR1 is SEHNR and CDR2 is FQNEAQ (reference sequence). The chain's CDR3 is CASSAMKSSGANVLTF. In nucleotides, the CDR3 is TGTGCCAGCAGCGCTATGAAAAGCTCTGGGGCCAACGTCCTGACTTTC.

The chain combines TRBV9 with TRBJ1-2; a weak D match, TRBD1 (5 bases). Germline V gives CDR1 SGDLS, CDR2 YYNGEE. This CDR3 contains 12 residues. V was clipped by 5 bases and J by 4 bases, with 9 bases between them. The CDR3 coding sequence is TGTGCCAGCAGGTCGGGGGTCTATGGCTACACCTTC. Residues: CASRSGVYGYTF.

This clone is a singleton in its sample. The gene calls are TRBV7-8 and TRBJ2-2, with D perhaps matching TRBD2 (6 bases). CDR1 and CDR2 from the germline V gene are SGHVS and FQNEAQ. The CDR3 runs 17 residues. Trimming took 0 bases from V and 3 from J, leaving 14 bases between them. The CDR3 is CASSLAWPGDDTGELFF. CDR3 sequence (DNA): TGTGCCAGCAGCTTAGCGTGGCCGGGGGACGACACCGGGGAGCTGTTTTTT.

V is TRBV2 and J is TRBJ1-2; TRBD1 is a possible D gene (5 bases). The CDR3 is made up of 14 amino acids. Per the germline V gene, CDR1 is SNHLY and CDR2 is FYNNEI. Trimming removed 8 bases at V and 0 bases at J, with 13 bases between. CDR3 in amino acids: CASRATAANYGYTF. CDR3 bases: TGTGCCAGCCGAGCGACAGCTGCTAACTATGGCTACACCTTC.

V usage is TRBV5-1 and J usage is TRBJ2-7; possible D gene TRBD2, 5 bases. This CDR3 region has 13 residues. Between the trimmed V and J ends, which lost 2 bases and 3 bases, there was a span of 9 bases. The germline CDR1 and CDR2 sequences are SGHRS and YFSETQ. DNA of the CDR3: TGCGCCAGCAGCTTACCCCGGGACTACGAGCAGTACTTC. Translated, it gives CASSLPRDYEQYF.

The rearrangement uses TRBV14 and TRBJ2-7; D is unclear. This CDR3 contains 16 residues. V lost 0 bases and J 2 bases, leaving 14 bases between the germline ends. CDR1 and CDR2 (germline): SGHDN, FVKESK. The CDR3 DNA follows: TGTGCCAGCAGCCAAGAAAGCACTAAGTTCGCCTACGAGCAGTACTTC. It specifies CASSQESTKFAYEQYF.

This chain uses TRBV7-9 with TRBJ1-2; D gene ambiguous. CDR3 length: 15 amino acids. In germline, CDR1 is SEHNR, CDR2 FQNEAQ (reference sequence). Deletions cut 5 bases from V and 4 bases from J, with 17 bases between. The CDR3 loop is CASSVSGQVVYGYTF. The DNA of the CDR3 is TGTGCCAGCAGCGTATCGGGTCAAGTGGTCTATGGCTACACCTTC. The complete variable domain, with remaining parts taken from reference TRBV7-9 and TRBJ1-2, reads DTGVSQNPRHKITKRGQNVTFRCDPISEHNRLYWYRQTLGQGPEFLTYFQNEAQLEKSRLLSDRFSAERPKGSFSTLEIQRTEQGDSAMYLCASSVSGQVVYGYTFGSGTRLTVV.

The genes are TRBV7-6 and TRBJ2-1, with 10 bases lining up with TRBD2. With 1 base clipped from V and 8 bases from J, the junction kept 8 bases outside the gene matches. Germline V gene data show CDR1 as SGHVS and CDR2 as FNYEAQ. This CDR3 region has 16 residues. The CDR3 loop reads CASSLVAAGGQDEQFF. CDR3 DNA sequence: TGTGCCAGCAGCTTAGTGGCAGCGGGGGGGCAAGATGAGCAGTTCTTC.

This clone was observed a single time. V is TRBV28 and J is TRBJ1-2; no reliable D call. The CDR3 has 12 amino acids. Trimming shortened V by 6 bases and J by 5 bases, and 10 bases separated the two germline ends. The germline CDR1 and CDR2 sequences are MDHEN and SYDVKM. The CDR3 is CASSFQAYGYTF. The CDR3 DNA reads TGTGCCAGCAGCTTTCAGGCATATGGCTACACCTTC.

This clone was detected only once. The CDR3 loop reads CASSLVVPSSYNEQFF. The CDR3 DNA reads as TGCGCCAGCAGCTTGGTTGTACCGAGCTCCTACAATGAGCAGTTCTTC. The chain carries TRBV5-1 and TRBJ2-1; D is unclear. The CDR3 spans 16 residues. Germline V lookup: CDR1 SGHRS, CDR2 YFSETQ. V shed 0 bases and J shed 0 bases, with 10 bases lying between them.

The genes are TRBV7-9 and TRBJ1-1, with TRBD1 matching 8 bases. V trimming: 4 bases; J trimming: 3 bases; junction bases outside the gene matches: 7. The CDR3 loop spans 15 amino acids. CDR1 is SEHNR, CDR2 FQNEAQ, per germline (reference sequence). CDR3 sequence: CASSSWGGQDTEAFF. The CDR3 nucleotides read TGTGCCAGCAGCTCCTGGGGGGGACAGGACACTGAAGCTTTCTTT. Using reference TRBV7-9 and TRBJ1-1 for the parts outside the CDR3, the full variable domain is DTGVSQNPRHKITKRGQNVTFRCDPISEHNRLYWYRQTLGQGPEFLTYFQNEAQLEKSRLLSDRFSAERPKGSFSTLEIQRTEQGDSAMYLCASSSWGGQDTEAFFGQGTRLTVV.

The gene calls are TRBV10-3 and TRBJ2-7; 11 bases fit TRBD2. The CDR3 length is 15 residues. CDR1 and CDR2 from the germline V gene are ENHRY and SYGVKD. Germline trimming cut 6 bases from V and 0 bases from J; bases unmatched to any gene: 4. CDR3 nucleotide sequence: TGTGCCATCAGGACTAGCGGGGATAGCTCCTACGAGCAGTACTTC. It specifies CAIRTSGDSSYEQYF.

V and J are TRBV30 and TRBJ2-3, with 13 bases identical to TRBD2. CDR3 length equals 17 residues. Looked up from germline, CDR1 is GTSNPN and CDR2 is SVGIG (reference sequence). Losses at the gene ends were 3 bases for V and 1 base for J; bases not matched to a gene: 7. The CDR3 spells CAWSRGLAGTRTDTQYF. In DNA form, the CDR3 reads TGTGCCTGGAGCCGGGGACTAGCGGGGACTCGCACAGATACGCAGTATTTT. Full variable domain (outside the CDR3, taken from reference TRBV30 and TRBJ2-3): SQTIHQWPATLVQPVGSPLSLECTVEGTSNPNLYWYRQAAGRGLQLLFYSVGIGQISSEVPQNLSASRPQDRQFILSSKKLLLSDSGFYLCAWSRGLAGTRTDTQYFGPGTRLTVL.